This T cell receptor beta chain originates from a study of PD-L1 blockade in urothelial cancer. Whole-study context: Before enrollment, 0 to 3 chemotherapy regimens had been given to patients. Analyzed time points were 3 weeks (second dose) and 6 weeks after therapy began. There were a median of about 150,000 T cells in blood samples.

Time point: pretreatment peripheral blood. Synthetic TCR analog templates were added to each PCR reaction. Measured with immunoSEQ multiplex PCR; TCRdb has only the in-frame clones, and not every one. The sample lists approximately 50,000 clones, 82% seen once, with 1.5% to 2% in the top ten. The CDR3 contains 15 residues. With 8 bases clipped from V and 5 bases from J, the junction kept 16 bases outside the gene matches. Germline values: CDR1 GTSNPN, CDR2 SVGIG (reference sequence). The TCR was taken from a man aged 45 to 65 with urothelial cancer. The material was PBMCs, obtained around atezolizumab (anti-PD-L1) treatment. This chain links TRBV30 with TRBJ1-1, with 8 nucleotides matching TRBD1. CDR3 in amino acids: CAQSQPGRGRTEAFF. The CDR3 coding sequence is TGTGCCCAGAGCCAACCCGGCAGGGGGCGGACTGAAGCTTTCTTT. The complete variable domain, with remaining parts taken from reference TRBV30 and TRBJ1-1, reads SQTIHQWPATLVQPVGSPLSLECTVEGTSNPNLYWYRQAAGRGLQLLFYSVGIGQISSEVPQNLSASRPQDRQFILSSKKLLLSDSGFYLCAQSQPGRGRTEAFFGQGTRLTVV.